This T cell receptor beta chain was recovered during a study of beta chain features in type 1 diabetes. Study findings and constraints: More deletions and fewer insertions at VDJ junctions were found in patients with type 1 diabetes. When Type 1 diabetes patients were examined, their TCRB CDR3s proved moderately but significantly shorter in all four CD4+ subsets. Naive, central memory and regulatory TCRB repertoires appeared more similar among patients than healthy donors.

CDR3 length equals 11 residues. V dropped 8 bases and J dropped 5; count of bases not matched to a gene: 6. Germline V CDR1 and CDR2: DFQATT, SNEGSKA (reference sequence). The entirety of the isolated RNA underwent reverse transcription, so expressed TCRB transcripts were sequenced. TCRdb's table, derived via immunoSEQ multiplex PCR, lists solely in-frame clones and lacks some. The data contain about 340,000 clones, roughly a tenth of them singletons. With respect to this clone: Its antigen is unidentified.

The J gene is TRBJ2-7, the V gene TRBV20-1, with 7 bases aligning to TRBD1. Sequencing input: central memory CD4+ T cells from blood. This clonotype was sampled from a man aged 25-40 years with type 1 diabetes. In nucleotides, the CDR3 is TGCAGTCTCAAGAGGGGGCACGAGCAGTACTTC. Its protein is CSLKRGHEQYF.